Described below is a single TCR beta chain sequence and its context. Its antigen remains unidentified. No clone much larger than this one lies a single base away; base qualities are absent. TCRbeta CDR3 regions were amplified from genomic DNA by means of the immunoSEQ Assay, a bias-controlled multiplex PCR. The authors processed their data as follows. Within the assay, amplification of reference gene primers was used to estimate how many nucleated cells each sample contained. To quantify the absolute abundance of each unique TCRbeta CDR3 rearrangement, sequence reads were collapsed and filtered. Productive Simpson clonality was computed per sample as the square root of Simpson's diversity index over productive rearrangements. Sourced from immuneACCESS, this table was stored by TCRdb with only in-frame sequences that have V and J called. A share of the clones is absent; for the studies checked, an unresolved V gene accounts for under half, and the remainder has no known explanation. Clonal size and the V and J genes are those of that table, whereas D and trimming came from the DNA. The sample profile shows 160,000 or so clones; 80% of them were found once. Of the sample, under 7% falls within the top ten clones.

These data belong to a study of blood T cell repertoires in COVID-19 (dated by TCRdb to the early 2020s). Turning to the overall study: Samples from collaborators originated in the United States, Italy and Spain and spanned both the acute and convalescent phases of COVID-19. The prospective study material was composed of cDNA or gDNA derived from T cells, B-cell-depleted T cells, or PBMCs. The dataset comprised deeply sampled blood TCRbeta repertoires from subjects exposed to, actively infected with, or recovered from COVID-19. The repertoires were released in a freely available public database meant as a resource for research on the immune response to SARS-CoV-2. Samples came from the ongoing ImmuneRACE study (first 160 participants) plus 1,254 subjects from 6 global collaborators. The sample metadata nearly always contained a de-identified subject ID, COVID-19 status, age in years and sex. Where available, HLA class I and class II types were taken from metadata supplied by the sample provider and were not determined by assay-based typing.

In the prospective study, participants were roughly 18 to 100 years old, resided in about two dozen geographic areas of the United States, and were enrolled through a virtual design. Cohort assignment in the prospective study relied on participant-reported clinical history from a screening survey and a study questionnaire. Recovered participants in ImmuneRACE Cohort 3 were defined by two consecutive negative NP/OP PCR tests, clearance by a healthcare professional, or resolution of symptoms. Each participant in the prospective study had whole blood, serum and a nasopharyngeal or oropharyngeal swab collected by mobile phlebotomists. Additional blood draws and questionnaires over a 2-month period could optionally be provided by prospective study participants. Before DNA extraction, blood samples from the prospective study were shipped at room temperature or frozen. The germline V gene (reference sequence) provides CDR1 GTSNPN and CDR2 SVGIG. V has 3 bases trimmed and J has 8 bases trimmed; junction bases matching no gene number 3. The CDR3 goes from the cysteine to the phenylalanine over 13 residues. The retained sequence is limited to the CDR3, 39 bases, with the frame set at the first base.

What the research found in general, with its limitations: The amount of clinical and demographic metadata varied by source and participant and was provided uncurated.

This clonotype was sampled from a man in his forties or fifties who had recovered from COVID-19. The chain was built from TRBV30 and TRBJ1-5; 11 bases in the junction line up with TRBD1. The sequenced sample consisted of PBMCs or T cells enriched from blood (not recorded which). The nucleotide sequence reads TGTGCCTGGAGGGACAGGGGGCAGGAGCCCCAGCATTTT. It specifies CAWRDRGQEPQHF.